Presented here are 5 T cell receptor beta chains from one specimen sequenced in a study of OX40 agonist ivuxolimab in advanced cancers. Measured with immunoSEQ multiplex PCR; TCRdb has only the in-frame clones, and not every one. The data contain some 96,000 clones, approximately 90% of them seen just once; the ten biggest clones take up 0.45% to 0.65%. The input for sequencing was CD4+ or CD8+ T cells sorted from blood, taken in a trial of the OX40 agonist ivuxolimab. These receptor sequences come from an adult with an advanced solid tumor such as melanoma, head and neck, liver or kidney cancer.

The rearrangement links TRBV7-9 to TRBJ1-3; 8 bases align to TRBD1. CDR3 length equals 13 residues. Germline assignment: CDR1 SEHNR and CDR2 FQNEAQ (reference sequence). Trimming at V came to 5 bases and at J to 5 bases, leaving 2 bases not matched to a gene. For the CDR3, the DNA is TGTGCCAGCAGCCGGACAGGGAGAAACACCATATATTTT. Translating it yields CASSRTGRNTIYF. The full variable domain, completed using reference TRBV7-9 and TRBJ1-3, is DTGVSQNPRHKITKRGQNVTFRCDPISEHNRLYWYRQTLGQGPEFLTYFQNEAQLEKSRLLSDRFSAERPKGSFSTLEIQRTEQGDSAMYLCASSRTGRNTIYFGEGSWLTVV.

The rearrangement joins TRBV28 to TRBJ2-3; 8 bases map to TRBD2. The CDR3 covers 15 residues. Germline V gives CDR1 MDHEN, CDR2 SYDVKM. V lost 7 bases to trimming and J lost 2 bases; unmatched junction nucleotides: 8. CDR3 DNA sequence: TGTGCCAGCAATCCAGCGGGGGACAACACAGATACGCAGTATTTT. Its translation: CASNPAGDNTDTQYF.

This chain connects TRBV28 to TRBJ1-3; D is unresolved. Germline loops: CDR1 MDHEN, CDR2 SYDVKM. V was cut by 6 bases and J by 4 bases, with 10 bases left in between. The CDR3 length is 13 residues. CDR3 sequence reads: CASRPGGGNTIYF. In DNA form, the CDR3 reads TGTGCCAGCAGGCCGGGCGGGGGAAACACCATATATTTT.

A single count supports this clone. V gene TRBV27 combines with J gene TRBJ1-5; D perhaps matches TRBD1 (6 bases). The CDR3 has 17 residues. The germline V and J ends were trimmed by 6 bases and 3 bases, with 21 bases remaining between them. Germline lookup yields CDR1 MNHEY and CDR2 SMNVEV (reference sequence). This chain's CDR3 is CASSPKTGTTINQPQHF. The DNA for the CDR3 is TGTGCCAGCAGCCCAAAAACAGGGACCACGATCAATCAGCCCCAGCATTTT.

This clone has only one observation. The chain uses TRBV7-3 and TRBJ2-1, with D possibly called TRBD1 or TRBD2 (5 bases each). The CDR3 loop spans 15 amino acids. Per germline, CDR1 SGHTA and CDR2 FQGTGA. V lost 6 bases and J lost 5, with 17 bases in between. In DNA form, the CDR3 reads TGTGCCAGCAGGAGACGGGGACCAGGCCACAATGAGCAGTTCTTC. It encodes CASRRRGPGHNEQFF.